What follows are 8 T cell receptor beta chains derived from one specimen sequenced in a study of early T cells in non-severe SARS-CoV-2 infection. TCRdb called the 5' RACE reads again in MiXCR, with one record for every CDR3 protein. The table lists tens of thousands of distinct CDR3 sequences, about 10% of them singletons. Sample: whole blood, taken at baseline. The receptors were gathered from an adult who was a healthcare worker with PCR-confirmed SARS-CoV-2 infection or an uninfected control (not recorded which).

This rearrangement joins TRBV7-2 to TRBJ1-6, with D unresolved. Germline CDR1 is SGHTA and CDR2 is FQGNSA. The CDR3 has 13 residues. V shed 5 bases and J shed 8 bases, with 10 bases lying between them. The CDR3 DNA reads TGTGCCAGCAGCCGCGTCTTGGATTCACCCCTCCACTTT. As protein: CASSRVLDSPLHF.

The gene calls are TRBV3-1 and TRBJ2-3, with D possibly being TRBD1 (6 bases). Trimming removed 1 base from V and 6 bases from J, with 17 bases in between. CDR1 LGHDT and CDR2 YNNKEL come from the germline V gene (reference sequence). The CDR3 runs to 16 residues. The CDR3 region is CASSQGRGQGTDTQYF. The CDR3 nucleotides are TGTGCCAGCAGCCAAGGGCGCGGTCAGGGGACCGATACGCAGTATTTT.

In this sample, this clonotype turned up a few times. The chain carries TRBV5-6 and TRBJ2-7, with D possibly being TRBD1 (5 bases). The CDR3 extends over 14 amino acids. CDR1 is SGHDT and CDR2 is YYEEEE in the germline V gene. Trimming took off 0 bases at V and 7 bases at J, with 14 bases between the two ends. The CDR3, as DNA: TGTGCCAGCAGCTTGGATCCAGGCAACAGGGAGCAGTACTTC. Translating gives CASSLDPGNREQYF.

This clonotype has a count of ten or more. The chain employs TRBV6-1 and TRBJ2-3; TRBD1 agrees at 7 bases. CDR1 and CDR2 from the germline V gene are MNHNS and SASEGT. The CDR3 has 14 residues. The V and J ends lost 8 bases and 9 bases, in that order; junction bases with no gene match: 14. CDR3 bases: TGTGCCAGCTTCCGGGACAGAGCCCTTGGAACGCAGTATTTT. It translates to CASFRDRALGTQYF.

The rearrangement links TRBV7-8 to TRBJ2-1, with D possibly being TRBD1 or TRBD2 (6 bases each). CDR3 length: 16 amino acids. V was pared by 5 bases and J by 8 bases, with 22 bases between. Germline CDR1 and CDR2: SGHVS and FQNEAQ. This chain's CDR3 is CASSAGGGAARDEQFF. The CDR3 DNA reads as TGTGCCAGCAGCGCCGGGGGCGGGGCCGCGAGGGATGAGCAGTTCTTC. Full variable domain (rest looked up from reference TRBV7-8 and TRBJ2-1): GAGVSQSPRYKVAKRGQDVALRCDPISGHVSLFWYQQALGQGPEFLTYFQNEAQLDKSGLPSDRFFAERPEGSVSTLKIQRTQQEDSAVYLCASSAGGGAARDEQFFGPGTRLTVL.

The chain combines TRBV4-2 with TRBJ2-7; D remains unclear. Germline assignment: CDR1 LGHNA and CDR2 YNFKEQ. The CDR3 runs 14 residues. V was clipped by 0 bases and J by 2 bases, with 8 bases between them. DNA for the CDR3: TGTGCCAGCAGCCAAGATCCCCTAGCCTACGAGCAGTACTTC. As protein: CASSQDPLAYEQYF.

This clonotype was seen at least ten times. V is TRBV12-3 or TRBV12-4 and J is TRBJ1-1, with D unresolved. The CDR3 spans 16 residues. Trimming left V 5 bases short and J 1 base short, with 17 bases between. The CDR3 protein is CASSQYFISGNTEAFF. CDR3 nucleotides: TGTGCCAGCAGTCAATATTTTATTTCGGGGAACACTGAAGCTTTCTTT.

This chain connects TRBV30 to TRBJ2-7; no reliable D call. V was shortened by 2 bases and J by 5 bases, with 10 bases between the two germline ends. There are 12 residues in the CDR3. The germline V gene has CDR1 GTSNPN and CDR2 SVGIG (reference sequence). CDR3 sequence (DNA): TGTGCCTGGAGTACCCCGGCGAACGAGCAGTACTTC. Its protein is CAWSTPANEQYF.